The 9 T cell receptor beta chains presented below share a single source sample, sequenced in a study of T cells in Graves' hyperthyroidism and ophthalmopathy. Authors of the study amplified TCR beta CDR3 regions from RNA transcripts. With the HTBI primer set, the TCR CDR3 went through a first round of RT-PCR. MiXCR was run by TCRdb on the multiplex PCR reads, yielding one entry per CDR3 protein. The table has approximately 360,000 distinct CDR3 sequences, approximately 14% seen once. Material: blood. Receptors originate from a woman under 30 with Graves' hyperthyroidism that later progressed to Graves' ophthalmopathy.

This clonotype was recorded at least ten times. V is TRBV28 and J is TRBJ2-1, with TRBD2 identical over 8 bases. V lost 5 bases, J lost 3 bases, and 9 bases stayed unmatched. Germline V gives CDR1 MDHEN, CDR2 SYDVKM. CDR3 length equals 16 residues. CDR3 coding DNA: TGTGCCAGCAGTCCCCTCGAGCGGGAGAACTACAATGAGCAGTTCTTC. Its protein is CASSPLERENYNEQFF. Together with reference TRBV28 and TRBJ2-1, the CDR3 gives the full variable domain: DVKVTQSSRYLVKRTGEKVFLECVQDMDHENMFWYRQDPGLGLRLIYFSYDVKMKEKGDIPEGYSVSREKKERFSLILESASTNQTSMYLCASSPLERENYNEQFFGPGTRLTVL.

This clonotype was seen ten or more times. The chain couples TRBV27 to TRBJ1-1, with D unclear. This CDR3 has 13 residues. CDR1 is MNHEY, CDR2 SMNVEV, per germline (reference sequence). With 2 bases removed from V and 6 bases from J, the gap between germline ends came to 10 bases. Here the CDR3 reads CASSLRTSAEAFF. The CDR3, as DNA: TGTGCCAGCAGTTTACGTACGTCCGCTGAAGCTTTCTTT.

This clonotype was seen ten or more times. The gene calls are TRBV28 and TRBJ1-1; 8 nucleotides match TRBD1. The CDR3 loop spans 15 amino acids. Germline V CDR1 and CDR2: MDHEN, SYDVKM. Losses at the gene ends were 2 bases for V and 6 bases for J; bases not matched to a gene: 8. Written as DNA, the CDR3 is TGTGCCAGCAGTTTACTATCAGGGGGCGACCCTGAAGCTTTCTTT. Translating gives CASSLLSGGDPEAFF. Filled out from reference TRBV28 and TRBJ1-1, the complete variable domain reads DVKVTQSSRYLVKRTGEKVFLECVQDMDHENMFWYRQDPGLGLRLIYFSYDVKMKEKGDIPEGYSVSREKKERFSLILESASTNQTSMYLCASSLLSGGDPEAFFGQGTRLTVV.

This clonotype was observed a handful of times. The chain recombines TRBV5-1 with TRBJ2-1; 8 bases are a match to TRBD1. The CDR3 totals 15 residues. Trimming at V came to 4 bases and at J to 7 bases, leaving 10 bases not matched to a gene. Germline V CDR1 and CDR2: SGHRS, YFSETQ. In DNA form, the CDR3 reads TGCGCCAGCAGCCCACGACAGGGGTCCCGTAATGAGCAGTTCTTC. This translates into CASSPRQGSRNEQFF.

The chain carries TRBV6-1 and TRBJ2-1; TRBD2 is a possible D gene (6 bases). The CDR3 extends over 16 amino acids. V was shortened by 8 bases and J by 6 bases, with 23 bases between the two germline ends. Germline values: CDR1 MNHNS, CDR2 SASEGT. CDR3 coding DNA: TGTGCCAGCCGATCCGAACAGACTAGTCTTTTCAATGAGCAGTTCTTC. Amino acids: CASRSEQTSLFNEQFF.

This clonotype was recorded at least ten times. The chain combines TRBV28 with TRBJ2-1; 8 positions agree with TRBD2. The CDR3 is 15 amino acids. V gave up 6 bases and J gave up 4 bases; unmatched junction bases: 8. Germline V gene data show CDR1 as MDHEN and CDR2 as SYDVKM. The CDR3 DNA reads as TGTGCCAGCAGCCCCGGGACTAGTCGGTACAATGAGCAGTTCTTC. Protein: CASSPGTSRYNEQFF.

This chain links TRBV9 with TRBJ2-3, with D possibly being TRBD1 or TRBD2 (5 bases each). The CDR3 contains 15 residues. The germline V gene has CDR1 SGDLS and CDR2 YYNGEE. V lost 0 bases, J lost 0 bases, and 8 bases lay in between. The CDR3 nucleotides are TGTGCCAGCAGCGTAGGAGGGGTTAGCACAGATACGCAGTATTTT. Translation: CASSVGGVSTDTQYF.

The chain couples TRBV10-1 to TRBJ1-1; TRBD1 might be the D (6 bases). Per germline, CDR1 WNHNN and CDR2 SYGVQD (reference sequence). The CDR3 sequence is 13 residues long. Trimming pared 4 bases from V and 7 bases from J, leaving 13 bases between. CDR3 in DNA: TGCGCCAGCAGTGGGGGGACGGACAGTGAAGCTTTCTTT. It encodes CASSGGTDSEAFF.

This clonotype appeared many times. The chain employs TRBV6-2 or TRBV6-3 and TRBJ1-2; D gene uncertain. Between the trimmed V and J ends, which lost 7 bases and 6 bases, there was a span of 21 bases. CDR1 is MNHEY and CDR2 is SVGEGT in the germline V gene. The CDR3 runs 15 residues. The CDR3 loop reads CASTNGGRAVDGYTF. CDR3 coding DNA: TGTGCCAGCACCAACGGAGGACGGGCAGTAGATGGCTACACCTTC.